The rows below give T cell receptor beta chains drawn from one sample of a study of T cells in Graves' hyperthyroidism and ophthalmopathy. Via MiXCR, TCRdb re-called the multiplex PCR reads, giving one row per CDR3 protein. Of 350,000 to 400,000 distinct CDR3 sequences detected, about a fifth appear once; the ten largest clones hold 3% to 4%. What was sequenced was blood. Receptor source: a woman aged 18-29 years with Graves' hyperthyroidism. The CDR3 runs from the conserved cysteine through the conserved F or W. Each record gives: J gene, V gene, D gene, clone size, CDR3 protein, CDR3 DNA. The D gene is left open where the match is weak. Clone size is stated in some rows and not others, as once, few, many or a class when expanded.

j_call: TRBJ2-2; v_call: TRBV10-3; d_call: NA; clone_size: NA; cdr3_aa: CAISKDTLTGELFF; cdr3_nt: TGTGCCATCAGTAAGGACACCCTGACCGGGGAGCTGTTTTTT
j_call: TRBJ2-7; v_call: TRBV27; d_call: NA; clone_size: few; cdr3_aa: CASSPLTGRHYEQYF; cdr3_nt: TGTGCCAGCAGTCCCCTTACAGGCCGGCATTACGAGCAGTACTTC
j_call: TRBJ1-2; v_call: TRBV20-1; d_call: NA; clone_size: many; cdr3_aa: CSARDATGYGYTF; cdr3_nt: TGCAGTGCTAGAGATGCGACAGGCTATGGCTACACCTTC
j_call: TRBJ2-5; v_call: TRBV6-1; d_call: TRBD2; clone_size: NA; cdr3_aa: CASSRWTSGSETQYF; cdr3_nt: TGTGCCAGCAGTCGCTGGACTAGCGGGAGTGAGACCCAGTACTTC
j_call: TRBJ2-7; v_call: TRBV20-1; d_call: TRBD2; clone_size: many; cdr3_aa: CSVNNELAGGLYF; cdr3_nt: TGCAGTGTCAACAACGAGCTAGCGGGGGGGCTTTACTTC
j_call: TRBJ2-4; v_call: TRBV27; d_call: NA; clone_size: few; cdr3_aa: CASSQFRTGGPNIQYF; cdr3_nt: TGTGCCAGCAGCCAATTTCGCACTGGGGGACCAAACATTCAGTACTTC
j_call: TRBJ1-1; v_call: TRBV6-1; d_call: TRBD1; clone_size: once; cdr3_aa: CASGTGEDTEAFF; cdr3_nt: TGTGCCAGCGGGACAGGGGAGGACACTGAAGCTTTCTTT
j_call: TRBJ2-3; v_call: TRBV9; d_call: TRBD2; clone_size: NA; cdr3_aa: CASSSWGGILSTDTQYF; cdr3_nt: TGTGCCAGCAGCTCCTGGGGGGGGATCCTTAGCACAGATACGCAGTATTTT
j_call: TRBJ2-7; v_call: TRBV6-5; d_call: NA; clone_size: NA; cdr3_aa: CASRLTTGRGYEQYF; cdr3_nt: TGTGCCAGCAGGTTAACAACGGGGCGCGGCTACGAGCAGTACTTC
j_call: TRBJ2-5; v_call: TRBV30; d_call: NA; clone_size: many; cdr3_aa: CAWSLLVQETQYF; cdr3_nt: TGTGCCTGGAGCCTCCTGGTGCAAGAGACCCAGTACTTC
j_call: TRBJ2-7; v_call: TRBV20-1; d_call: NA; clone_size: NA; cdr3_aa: CSAREPGTYEQYF; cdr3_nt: TGCAGTGCTAGAGAACCGGGCACCTACGAGCAGTACTTC
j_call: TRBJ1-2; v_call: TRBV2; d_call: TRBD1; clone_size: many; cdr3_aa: CASSVTGGHGYTF; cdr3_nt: TGTGCCAGCAGTGTTACAGGGGGCCATGGCTACACCTTC
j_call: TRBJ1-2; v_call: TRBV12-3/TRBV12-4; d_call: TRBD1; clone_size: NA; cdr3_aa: CASSLGQGANYGYTF; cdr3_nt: TGTGCCAGCAGTTTAGGACAGGGGGCTAACTATGGCTACACCTTC
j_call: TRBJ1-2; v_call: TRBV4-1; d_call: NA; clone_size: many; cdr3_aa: CASSLQVRDNGYTF; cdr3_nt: TGCGCCAGCAGCCTACAGGTTAGAGACAATGGCTACACCTTC
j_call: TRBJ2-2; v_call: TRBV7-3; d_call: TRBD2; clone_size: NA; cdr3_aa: CASSPPLAGGRGTGELFF; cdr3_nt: TGTGCCAGCAGCCCTCCCCTAGCGGGGGGGCGCGGCACCGGGGAGCTGTTTTTT
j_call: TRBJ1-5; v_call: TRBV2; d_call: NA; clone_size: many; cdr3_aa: CASSDVVRLQHF; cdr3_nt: TGTGCCAGCAGTGACGTCGTCAGACTCCAGCATTTT
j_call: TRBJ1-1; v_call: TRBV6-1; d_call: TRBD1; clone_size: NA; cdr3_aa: CASSPPSDRGETEAFF; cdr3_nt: TGTGCCAGCAGTCCGCCCTCGGACAGGGGTGAAACTGAAGCTTTCTTT
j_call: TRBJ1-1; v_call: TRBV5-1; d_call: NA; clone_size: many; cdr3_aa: CASSLGTNMNTEAFF; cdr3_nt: TGCGCCAGCAGCTTGGGGACAAATATGAACACTGAAGCTTTCTTT
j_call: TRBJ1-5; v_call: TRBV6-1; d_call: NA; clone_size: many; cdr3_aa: CASSELGGSNQPQHF; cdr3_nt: TGTGCCAGCAGTGAACTTGGTGGTAGCAATCAGCCCCAGCATTTT
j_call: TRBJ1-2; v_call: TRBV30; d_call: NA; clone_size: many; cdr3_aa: CAWSVQAGAVANYGYTF; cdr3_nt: TGTGCCTGGAGTGTACAGGCAGGGGCGGTAGCTAACTATGGCTACACCTTC
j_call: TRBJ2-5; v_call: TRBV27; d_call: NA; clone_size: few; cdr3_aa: CASSFFRGETQYF; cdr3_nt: TGTGCCAGCAGTTTTTTCCGGGGCGAGACCCAGTACTTC
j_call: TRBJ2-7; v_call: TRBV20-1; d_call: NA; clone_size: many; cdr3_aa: CSARGGPYEQYF; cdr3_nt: TGCAGTGCTAGAGGGGGCCCTTACGAGCAGTACTTC